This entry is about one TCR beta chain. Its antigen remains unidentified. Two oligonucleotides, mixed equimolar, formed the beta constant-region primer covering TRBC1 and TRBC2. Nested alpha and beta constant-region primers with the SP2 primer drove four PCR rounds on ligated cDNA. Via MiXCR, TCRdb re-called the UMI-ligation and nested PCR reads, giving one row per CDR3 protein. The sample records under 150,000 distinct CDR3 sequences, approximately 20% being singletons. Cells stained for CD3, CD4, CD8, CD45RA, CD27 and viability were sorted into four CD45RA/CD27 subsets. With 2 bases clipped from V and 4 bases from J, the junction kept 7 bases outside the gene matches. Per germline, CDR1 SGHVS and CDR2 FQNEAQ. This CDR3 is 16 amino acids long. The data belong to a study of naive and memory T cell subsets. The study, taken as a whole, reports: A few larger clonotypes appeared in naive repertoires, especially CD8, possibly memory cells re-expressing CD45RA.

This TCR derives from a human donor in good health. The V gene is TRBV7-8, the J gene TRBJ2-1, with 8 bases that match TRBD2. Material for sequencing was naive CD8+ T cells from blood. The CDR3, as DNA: TGTGCCAGCAGCTTAACACTAGCGGACCTATACAATGAGCAGTTCTTC. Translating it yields CASSLTLADLYNEQFF.